This T cell receptor beta chain was recovered during a study of blood T cell repertoires in COVID-19. Overall study context: Researchers got acute and convalescent COVID-19 samples from the United States, Italy and Spain. Sources were T cells, B-cell-depleted T cells, or PBMCs; the material itself was cDNA or gDNA.

CDR1 and CDR2 from the germline V gene are SQVTM and ANQGSEA. V trimming: 4 bases; J trimming: 0 bases; junction bases outside the gene matches: 1. The CDR3 sequence is 13 residues long. Participants, about 18 to 89 years old, spanned about 26 US areas. Participants' own reports of clinical history determined their cohort assignment. TCRdb's copy holds only in-frame clones and misses some; the assay was immunoSEQ multiplex PCR. The sample holds over 150,000 clones, around 83% seen once. J is TRBJ2-3 and V is TRBV29-1, with 7 bases lining up with TRBD1. The sequencing sample was made of PBMCs or T cells enriched from blood (not recorded which). This clonotype originated in a man in his forties or fifties who had recovered from COVID-19. The CDR3 protein is CSVGGQSTDTQYF. The CDR3 bases are TGCAGCGTTGGGGGACAGAGCACAGATACGCAGTATTTT.